This paragraph reports one T cell receptor beta chain. The sample originates from a study of beta chain features in type 1 diabetes. The study reverse transcribed the entire isolated RNA, so it sequenced expressed TCRB transcripts. The repertoire was sequenced with immunoSEQ multiplex PCR; TCRdb's copy has only in-frame clones and lacks some. The repertoire includes 680,000 or so clones, around 15% of them detected once, and 0.093% sits in the top ten. CDR3 size: 17 residues. CDR1 and CDR2 (germline): SGDLS, YYNGEE. V lost 0 bases, J lost 1 base, and 1 base stayed unmatched. J is TRBJ2-5 and V is TRBV9, with 15 positions matching TRBD2. This clonotype originated in a man between 18 and 35 years old in good health. Sample: naive CD4+ T cells from blood. The CDR3 spells CASSVGTSGRAQETQYF. Written as DNA, the CDR3 is TGTGCCAGCAGCGTAGGGACTAGCGGGAGGGCCCAAGAGACCCAGTACTTC.